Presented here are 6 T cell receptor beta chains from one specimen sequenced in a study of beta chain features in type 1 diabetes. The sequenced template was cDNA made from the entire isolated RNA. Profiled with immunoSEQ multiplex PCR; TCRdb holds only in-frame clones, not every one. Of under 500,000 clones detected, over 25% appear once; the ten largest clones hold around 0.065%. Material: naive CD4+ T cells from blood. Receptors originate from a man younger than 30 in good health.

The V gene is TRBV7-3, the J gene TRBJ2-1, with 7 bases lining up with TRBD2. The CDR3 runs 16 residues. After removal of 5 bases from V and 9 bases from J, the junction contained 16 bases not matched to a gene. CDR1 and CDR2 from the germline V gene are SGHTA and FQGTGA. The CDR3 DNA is TGTGCCAGCAGCCCCAGTGTAAGCCCGGGCGGGGGTGAGCAGTTCTTC. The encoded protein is CASSPSVSPGGGEQFF.

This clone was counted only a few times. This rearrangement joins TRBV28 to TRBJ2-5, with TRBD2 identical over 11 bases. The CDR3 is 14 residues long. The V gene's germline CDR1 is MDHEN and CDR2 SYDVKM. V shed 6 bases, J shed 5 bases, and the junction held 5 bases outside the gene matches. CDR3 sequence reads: CASRLTSGTETQYF. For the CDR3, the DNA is TGTGCCAGCAGGTTGACTAGCGGGACGGAGACCCAGTACTTC. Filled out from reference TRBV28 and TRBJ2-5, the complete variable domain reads DVKVTQSSRYLVKRTGEKVFLECVQDMDHENMFWYRQDPGLGLRLIYFSYDVKMKEKGDIPEGYSVSREKKERFSLILESASTNQTSMYLCASRLTSGTETQYFGPGTRLLVL.

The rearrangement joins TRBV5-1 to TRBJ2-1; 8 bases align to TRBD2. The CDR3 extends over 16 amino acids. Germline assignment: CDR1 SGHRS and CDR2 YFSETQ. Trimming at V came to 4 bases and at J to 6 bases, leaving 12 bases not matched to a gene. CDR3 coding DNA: TGCGCCAGCAGCCAGTCCGGGACTAGGATTTTCAATGAGCAGTTCTTC. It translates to CASSQSGTRIFNEQFF.

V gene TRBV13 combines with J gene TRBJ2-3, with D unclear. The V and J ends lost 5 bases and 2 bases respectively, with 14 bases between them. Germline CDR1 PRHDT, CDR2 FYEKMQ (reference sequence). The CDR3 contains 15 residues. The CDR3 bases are TGTGCCAGCAGCCTACGGACGGAATACACAGATACGCAGTATTTT. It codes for CASSLRTEYTDTQYF.

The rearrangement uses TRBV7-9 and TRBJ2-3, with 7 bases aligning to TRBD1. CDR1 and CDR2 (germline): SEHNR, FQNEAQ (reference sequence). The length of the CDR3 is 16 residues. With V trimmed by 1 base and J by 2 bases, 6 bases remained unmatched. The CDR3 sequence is CASSLDRGQATDTQYF. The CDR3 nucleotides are TGTGCCAGCAGCTTAGATCGTGGACAGGCCACAGATACGCAGTATTTT.

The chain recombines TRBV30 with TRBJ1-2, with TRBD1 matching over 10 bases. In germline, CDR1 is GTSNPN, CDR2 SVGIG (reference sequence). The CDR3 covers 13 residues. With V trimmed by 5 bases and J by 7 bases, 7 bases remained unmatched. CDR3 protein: CAWGDRGISGYTF. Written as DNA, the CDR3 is TGTGCCTGGGGGGACAGGGGAATCTCTGGCTACACCTTC.